This T cell receptor (beta chain) was identified in a study of vaccination and CD4 T cells after COVID-19. Study context: Convalescents were six males and four females, two of them Hispanic.

Treatment: approximately 11-day PBMC culture with coronavirus spike peptide pools or control peptides (ViraFEST assay). The unexposed donor gave CD4+ T cells before the COVID-19 pandemic (2011-2018). Peptide pool stimulation in ViraFEST expanded antigen-specific T cells, whose TCRs were then sequenced. Unexposed-donor CD4+ T cells were probed with SARS-CoV-2 S/N and four cold-coronavirus spikes, cells permitting. As concerns this clonotype: As yet, its antigen is unknown.

The CDR3 length is 18 residues. V lost 1 base to trimming and J lost 7 bases, with 23 bases between them. Cultured CD4+ T cell DNA was sequenced using the Oncomine TCR Beta short-read assay. Each CDR3 protein gets one entry after TCRdb re-called the PCR reads with MiXCR. The sample yields about 7,400 distinct CDR3 sequences, over 40% seen once. The TCR originated in a human donor in good health. This chain links TRBV12-3 or TRBV12-4 with TRBJ1-5, with D unresolved. Material: CD4+ T cells from blood, cultured in vitro. The CDR3, as DNA: TGTGCCAGCAGTTTAGACCCTGTCGCGGGAGGGTATGGGCAGCCCCAGCATTTT. It codes for CASSLDPVAGGYGQPQHF.